This T cell receptor beta chain originates from a study of T cell responses to AZD1222 COVID-19 vaccine. Germline lookup yields CDR1 ENHRY and CDR2 SYGVKD. J was trimmed by 8 bases and V by 5 bases; bases with no gene match: 9. This CDR3 has 15 residues. There are many counts of this clone. Some clones are missing from TCRdb's copy, which holds only in-frame ones; the method was immunoSEQ multiplex PCR. Here the sample spans approximately 160,000 clones, less than 95% being singletons. The sample in question was peripheral blood, obtained on day 0 of AZD1222 vaccination. The clonotype originates from an adult in good health. This sequence joins TRBV10-3 and TRBJ2-1, with 10 bases aligning to TRBD2. The CDR3: CAISSGTSVVDEQFF. For the CDR3, the DNA is TGTGCCATCAGTTCCGGGACTAGCGTCGTCGATGAGCAGTTCTTC.